This entry lists 2 T cell receptor beta chains sequenced from one sample in a study of T-cell reconstitution after alpha-beta-depleted transplantation in children. Unique molecular identifiers were incorporated during preparation of the TCRbeta library. TCRdb re-analysed the PCR reads in MiXCR, keeping a single row per CDR3 protein. The sample records 500,000 to 600,000 distinct CDR3 sequences, around a third being singletons. The material was PBMCs from the stem cell graft donor, obtained from the stem cell graft. The receptor source for this set is a human donor who donated a stem cell graft to a child with aplastic anemia.

The table lists this clonotype with a few counts. This chain joins TRBV12-3 or TRBV12-4 and TRBJ2-7; D not resolved. The V end lost 4 bases, the J end lost 4 bases, and 8 bases lay between the germline ends. This CDR3 has 12 residues. The CDR3: CASSYGRYEQYV. CDR3 nucleotides: TGTGCCAGCAGTTATGGCAGGTACGAGCAGTACGTC.

This clonotype has a handful of counts. The chain uses TRBV20-1 and TRBJ2-7, with 9 bases aligning to TRBD1. The germline gives CDR1 DFQATT, CDR2 SNEGSKA (reference sequence). CDR3 length equals 12 residues. Trimming took 6 bases from V and 6 from J; bases not matched to a gene: 6. CDR3 sequence reads: CSARQGEGEQYF. CDR3 nucleotide sequence: TGCAGTGCCCGACAGGGGGAGGGCGAGCAGTACTTC.